This entry lists 27 T cell receptor beta chains sequenced from one sample in a study of OX40 agonist ivuxolimab in advanced cancers. Produced via immunoSEQ multiplex PCR; TCRdb's table is partial and in-frame only. The repertoire consists of 65,000 to 75,000 clones, with roughly nine tenths occurring once and the leading ten covering about 0.95%. This specimen consisted of CD4+ or CD8+ T cells sorted from blood, obtained in a trial of the OX40 agonist ivuxolimab. The origin of the receptors is an adult with an advanced solid tumor such as melanoma, head and neck, liver or kidney cancer.

The chain's CDR3 is CASRGVVTGELFF. Here the CDR3 DNA reads TGTGCCAGCAGGGGGGTCGTCACCGGGGAGCTGTTTTTT. The J gene is TRBJ2-2, the V gene TRBV5-4; perhaps D is TRBD1 or TRBD2 (5 bases each). Germline values: CDR1 SGHNT, CDR2 YYREEE (reference sequence). The CDR3 length is 13 residues. V lost 5 bases, J lost 4 bases, and 9 bases lay in between.

V usage is TRBV28 and J usage is TRBJ2-7; 12 bases align to TRBD1. The V gene's germline CDR1 is MDHEN and CDR2 SYDVKM. The CDR3 extends over 15 amino acids. With 6 bases clipped from V and 5 bases from J, the junction kept 8 bases outside the gene matches. CDR3 bases: TGTGCCAGCAGCACCGGGACAGGGGGCTTTAACGAGCAGTACTTC. Translation gives CASSTGTGGFNEQYF.

The gene calls are TRBV2 and TRBJ2-5, with D unclear. Trimming shortened V by 5 bases and J by 3 bases, and 7 bases separated the two germline ends. This CDR3 is 12 amino acids long. CDR1 SNHLY and CDR2 FYNNEI come from the germline V gene. CDR3 sequence reads: CASSPSKETQYF. CDR3 in DNA: TGTGCCAGCAGTCCCAGTAAAGAGACCCAGTACTTC.

This clone was detected only once. The CDR3 region has the DNA TGTGCCAGCAGTTTACCGGGGGCCACCTACGAGCAGTACTTC. Protein product: CASSLPGATYEQYF. The V and J genes are TRBV2 and TRBJ2-7; the D gene could be TRBD1 or TRBD2 (6 bases each). CDR1 is SNHLY, CDR2 FYNNEI, per germline. This CDR3 is built from 14 residues. Trimming cost V 5 bases and J 2 bases, with 13 bases left between them.

This chain links TRBV5-1 with TRBJ1-1; D not certain. Trimming removed 6 bases from V and 4 bases from J, with 13 bases in between. Germline CDR1 is SGHRS and CDR2 is YFSETQ. The CDR3 runs 13 residues. The CDR3 is CASNREFGTEAFF. The CDR3 nucleotides read TGCGCCAGCAATCGGGAATTCGGCACTGAAGCTTTCTTT.

The V gene is TRBV2, the J gene TRBJ2-2; D possibly corresponds to TRBD1 (6 bases). Trimming stripped 4 bases from V and 5 bases from J, with 11 bases between. CDR3 length equals 14 residues. CDR1 and CDR2 from the germline V gene are SNHLY and FYNNEI. The DNA of the CDR3 is TGTGCCAGCAGTGCGGACAGAGGGACCGGGGAGCTGTTTTTT. The encoded protein is CASSADRGTGELFF.

This chain joins TRBV13 and TRBJ2-3, with 10 bases lining up with TRBD2. Per germline, CDR1 PRHDT and CDR2 FYEKMQ (reference sequence). The V and J ends lost 5 bases and 0 bases, in that order; junction bases with no gene match: 8. The CDR3 extends over 17 amino acids. CDR3 in amino acids: CASSGDKGLASTDTQYF. The CDR3 nucleotides are TGTGCCAGCAGCGGAGATAAGGGACTAGCGAGCACAGATACGCAGTATTTT.

The chain is built from TRBV18 and TRBJ1-6; 12 bases line up with TRBD1. Trimming took 6 bases from V and 7 from J; bases not matched to a gene: 10. Germline V gene data show CDR1 as KGHSH and CDR2 as LQKENI. The CDR3 contains 17 residues. CDR3 nucleotides: TGTGCCAGCTCCCAATCGGGACAGGGGGCCGTCAATTCACCCCTCCACTTT. This encodes CASSQSGQGAVNSPLHF.

V and J are TRBV20-1 and TRBJ2-5; D possibly matches TRBD1 or TRBD2 (5 bases each). This CDR3 spans 11 amino acids. Trimming took off 4 bases at V and 7 bases at J, with 10 bases between the two ends. CDR1 is DFQATT and CDR2 is SNEGSKA in the germline V gene (reference sequence). The DNA of the CDR3 is TGCAGTGCTATGGGGGAAGGGACCCAGTACTTC. Its protein product is CSAMGEGTQYF.

This sequence joins TRBV11-2 and TRBJ2-5, with a tentative D call TRBD2 (7 bases). V was clipped by 0 bases and J by 5 bases, with 16 bases between them. CDR1 and CDR2 from the germline V gene are SGHAT and FQNNGV. CDR3 length: 16 residues. CDR3 nucleotides: TGTGCCAGCAGCTTAGACGAGGGGGGGCCGCAGGAGACCCAGTACTTC. Amino acid sequence: CASSLDEGGPQETQYF.

This clone came up a few times. The CDR3 reads CASSIRIGANVLTF. DNA of the CDR3: TGTGCCAGTAGTATTCGGATTGGGGCCAACGTCCTGACTTTC. J is TRBJ2-6 and V is TRBV19; no definite D call. Trimming stripped 3 bases from V and 3 bases from J, with 6 bases between. The germline V gene encodes CDR1 LNHDA and CDR2 SQIVND (reference sequence). The CDR3 is 14 residues long. The full variable domain, its missing parts supplied by reference TRBV19 and TRBJ2-6, is DGGITQSPKYLFRKEGQNVTLSCEQNLNHDAMYWYRQDPGQGLRLIYYSQIVNDFQKGDIAEGYSVSREKKESFPLTVTSAQKNPTAFYLCASSIRIGANVLTFGAGSRLTVL.

The chain couples TRBV14 to TRBJ2-1, with D perhaps matching TRBD1 (6 bases). Germline assignment: CDR1 SGHDN and CDR2 FVKESK. This CDR3 is 16 amino acids long. The V end lost 4 bases, the J end lost 6 bases, and 19 bases lay between the germline ends. The CDR3 protein is CASSRTFWGRTNEQFF. The CDR3 DNA is TGTGCCAGCAGCCGGACTTTTTGGGGGCGAACCAATGAGCAGTTCTTC.

The chain has TRBV11-2 and TRBJ2-5; 7 bases are shared with TRBD1. The germline V gene encodes CDR1 SGHAT and CDR2 FQNNGV. V was clipped by 1 base and J by 0 bases; unmatched bases: 5. CDR3 length: 16 amino acids. DNA of the CDR3: TGTGCCAGCAGCTTAGGGGACAGAAAGTACCAAGAGACCCAGTACTTC. Protein sequence: CASSLGDRKYQETQYF.

The rearrangement joins TRBV11-1 to TRBJ2-5; perhaps TRBD2 as D (6 bases). V shed 2 bases and J shed 5 bases, with 12 bases lying between them. The germline V gene encodes CDR1 SGHAT and CDR2 FQDESV (reference sequence). The CDR3 is 14 amino acids. The CDR3 region has the DNA TGTGCCAGCAGCTTACCGGGGGAAGGGGAGACCCAGTACTTC. Encoded protein: CASSLPGEGETQYF. The variable domain in full, with the rest retrieved from reference TRBV11-1 and TRBJ2-5, is EAEVAQSPRYKITEKSQAVAFWCDPISGHATLYWYRQILGQGPELLVQFQDESVVDDSQLPKDRFSAERLKGVDSTLKIQPAELGDSAMYLCASSLPGEGETQYFGPGTRLLVL.

The rearrangement joins TRBV6-5 to TRBJ1-1; D possibly corresponds to TRBD1 (6 bases). From germline, CDR1 is MNHEY and CDR2 SVGAGI. Trimming removed 2 bases from V and 1 base from J, with 11 bases in between. CDR3 length equals 15 residues. CDR3 sequence reads: CASSYRGLKNTEAFF. DNA for the CDR3: TGTGCCAGCAGTTACCGGGGGCTGAAGAACACTGAAGCTTTCTTT.

The CDR3 sequence: CASSESRGLSYEQYF. CDR3 DNA sequence: TGCGCCAGCAGTGAGTCCCGGGGGTTATCCTACGAGCAGTACTTC. The V call is TRBV10-1, the J call TRBJ2-7; TRBD2 is a possible D gene (6 bases). This CDR3 contains 15 residues. Trimming pared 0 bases from V and 1 base from J, leaving 10 bases between. The V gene's germline CDR1 is WNHNN and CDR2 SYGVQD (reference sequence).

This sequence joins TRBV29-1 and TRBJ2-6; D possibly uses TRBD1 or TRBD2 (5 bases each). Germline CDR1 SQVTM, CDR2 ANQGSEA. V was trimmed by 6 bases and J by 0 bases, leaving 18 bases between them. The CDR3 covers 17 residues. The CDR3 sequence is CSVRWGTAFSGANVLTF. DNA for the CDR3: TGCAGCGTCCGTTGGGGGACGGCTTTCTCTGGGGCCAACGTCCTGACTTTC.

The chain has TRBV5-1 and TRBJ1-6; the D is unclear. Deletions cut 0 bases from V and 7 bases from J, with 8 bases between. This CDR3 comprises 14 residues. Germline values: CDR1 SGHRS, CDR2 YFSETQ. In DNA, the CDR3 is TGCGCCAGCAGCTTGGGAGGGCTCAATTCACCCCTCCACTTT. It codes for CASSLGGLNSPLHF.

This chain uses TRBV9 with TRBJ2-2, with D possibly matching TRBD2 (5 bases). Germline V gene sequence: CDR1 SGDLS, CDR2 YYNGEE. CDR3 size: 13 residues. V was shortened by 4 bases and J by 7 bases, with 11 bases between the two germline ends. The CDR3 bases are TGTGCCAGCAGCCCACGGGGAAGCGGGGAGCTGTTTTTT. This translates into CASSPRGSGELFF. Together with reference TRBV9 and TRBJ2-2, the CDR3 gives the full variable domain: DSGVTQTPKHLITATGQRVTLRCSPRSGDLSVYWYQQSLDQGLQFLIQYYNGEERAKGNILERFSAQQFPDLHSELNLSSLELGDSALYFCASSPRGSGELFFGEGSRLTVL.

The V gene is TRBV10-3, the J gene TRBJ1-4, with 9 bases matching TRBD1. The germline V gene encodes CDR1 ENHRY and CDR2 SYGVKD. The CDR3 contains 13 residues. Losses at the gene ends were 10 bases for V and 10 bases for J; bases not matched to a gene: 10. In nucleotides, the CDR3 is TGTGCCACCAAGGGACAGGGCTTAGGAAAACTGTTTTTT. Amino acids: CATKGQGLGKLFF.

The chain couples TRBV5-6 to TRBJ1-2; TRBD1 agrees at 7 bases. V lost 0 bases, J lost 5 bases, and 13 bases stayed unmatched. There are 17 residues in the CDR3. Germline CDR1 and CDR2: SGHDT and YYEEEE. Here the CDR3 reads CASSLVKAGGLLYGYTF. DNA for the CDR3: TGTGCCAGCAGCTTGGTTAAGGCAGGGGGACTCCTTTATGGCTACACCTTC.

The V gene is TRBV29-1, the J gene TRBJ2-7; no clear D gene. The length of the CDR3 is 13 residues. V was clipped by 1 base and J by 6 bases, with 13 bases between them. The germline V gene encodes CDR1 SQVTM and CDR2 ANQGSEA. CDR3 in DNA: TGCAGCGTTGAAGGACTCAAGAAGGGCGAGCAGTACTTC. Its translation: CSVEGLKKGEQYF.

This rearrangement joins TRBV7-9 to TRBJ2-5; perhaps TRBD2 as D (6 bases). The CDR3 is 13 residues long. CDR1 SEHNR and CDR2 FQNEAQ come from the germline V gene (reference sequence). V lost 5 bases and J lost 5, with 12 bases in between. CDR3 region: CASSHSSGETQYF. The CDR3 bases are TGTGCCAGCAGCCATAGCAGCGGGGAGACCCAGTACTTC.

V usage is TRBV2 and J usage is TRBJ2-2; 9 bases fit TRBD1. The CDR3 consists of 15 residues. V shed 6 bases and J 2 bases; nucleotides not matched to a gene: 4. Germline CDR1 is SNHLY and CDR2 is FYNNEI. For the CDR3, the DNA is TGTGCCAGCAGGGTGGGACAGGGAAACACCGGGGAGCTGTTTTTT. It codes for CASRVGQGNTGELFF.

The V call is TRBV11-2, the J call TRBJ2-5; D unclear. V gave up 0 bases and J gave up 4 bases, with 9 bases separating them. Per the germline V gene, CDR1 is SGHAT and CDR2 is FQNNGV. CDR3 length: 14 amino acids. The CDR3 DNA sequence: TGTGCCAGCAGCTTAGACAGCGTCCGAGAGACCCAGTACTTC. Translation gives CASSLDSVRETQYF.

The genes are TRBV18 and TRBJ1-1, with D maybe TRBD1 (6 bases). CDR1 and CDR2 (germline): KGHSH, LQKENI. The CDR3 is 17 amino acids. Trimming removed 3 bases from V and 0 bases from J, with 17 bases in between. The CDR3, as DNA: TGTGCCAGCTCACCCCGCCCACAGGGACTAATGAACACTGAAGCTTTCTTT. It translates to CASSPRPQGLMNTEAFF.

This chain uses TRBV30 with TRBJ2-2; D might be TRBD1 (5 bases). CDR3 length: 16 amino acids. Looked up from germline, CDR1 is GTSNPN and CDR2 is SVGIG (reference sequence). Trimming took off 0 bases at V and 3 bases at J, with 14 bases between the two ends. For the CDR3, the DNA is TGTGCCTGGAGTGTACCCCGAACAGGTTACACCGGGGAGCTGTTTTTT. It translates to CAWSVPRTGYTGELFF.